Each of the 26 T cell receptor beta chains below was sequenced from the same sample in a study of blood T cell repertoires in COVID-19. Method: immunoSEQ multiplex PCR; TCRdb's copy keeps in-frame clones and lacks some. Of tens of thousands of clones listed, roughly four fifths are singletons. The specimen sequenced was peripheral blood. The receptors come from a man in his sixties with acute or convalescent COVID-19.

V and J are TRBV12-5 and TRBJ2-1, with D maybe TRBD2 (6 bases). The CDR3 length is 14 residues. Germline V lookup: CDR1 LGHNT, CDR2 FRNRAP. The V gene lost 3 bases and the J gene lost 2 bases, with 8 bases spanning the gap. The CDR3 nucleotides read TGTGCTAGTGGTTTACGGGGGACCTACAATGAGCAGTTCTTC. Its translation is CASGLRGTYNEQFF.

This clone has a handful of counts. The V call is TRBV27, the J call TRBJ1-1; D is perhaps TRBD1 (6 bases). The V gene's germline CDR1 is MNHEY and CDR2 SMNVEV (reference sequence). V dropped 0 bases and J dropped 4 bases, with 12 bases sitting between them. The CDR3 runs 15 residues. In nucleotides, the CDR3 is TGTGCCAGCAGTTTATCGACAGGTCAGGCCACTGAAGCTTTCTTT. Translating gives CASSLSTGQATEAFF.

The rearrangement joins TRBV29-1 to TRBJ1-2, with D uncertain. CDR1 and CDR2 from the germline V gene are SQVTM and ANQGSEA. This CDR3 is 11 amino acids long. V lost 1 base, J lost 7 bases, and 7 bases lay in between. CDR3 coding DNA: TGCAGCGTTGAAGGCCAACTTGGCTACACCTTC. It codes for CSVEGQLGYTF.

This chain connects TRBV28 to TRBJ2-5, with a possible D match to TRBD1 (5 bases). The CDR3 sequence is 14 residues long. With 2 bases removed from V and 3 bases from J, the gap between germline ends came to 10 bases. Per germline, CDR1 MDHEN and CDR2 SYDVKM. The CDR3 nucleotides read TGTGCCAGCAGTTTAGGCGGCAGGGAAGAGACCCAGTACTTC. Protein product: CASSLGGREETQYF.

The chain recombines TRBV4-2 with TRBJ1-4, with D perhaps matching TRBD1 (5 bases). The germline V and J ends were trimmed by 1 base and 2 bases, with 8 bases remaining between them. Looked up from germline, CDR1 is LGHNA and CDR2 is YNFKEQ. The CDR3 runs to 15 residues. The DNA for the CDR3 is TGTGCCAGCAGCCAAGGCAGGGCCACTAATGAAAAACTGTTTTTT. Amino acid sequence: CASSQGRATNEKLFF.

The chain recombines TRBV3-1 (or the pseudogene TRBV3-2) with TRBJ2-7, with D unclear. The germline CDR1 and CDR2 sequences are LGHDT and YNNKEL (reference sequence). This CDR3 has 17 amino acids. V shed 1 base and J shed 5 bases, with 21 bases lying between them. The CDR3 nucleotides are TGTGCCAGCAGCCAAGCGGTATCTAGGCGACGGCTGGACGAGCAGTACTTC. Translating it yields CASSQAVSRRRLDEQYF.

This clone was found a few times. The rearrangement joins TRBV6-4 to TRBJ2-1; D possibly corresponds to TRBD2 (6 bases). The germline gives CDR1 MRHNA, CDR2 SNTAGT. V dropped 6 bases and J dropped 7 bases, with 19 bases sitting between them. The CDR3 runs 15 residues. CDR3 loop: CASSLEGTPGNEQFF. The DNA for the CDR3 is TGTGCCAGCAGCCTGGAGGGTACACCCGGTAATGAGCAGTTCTTC.

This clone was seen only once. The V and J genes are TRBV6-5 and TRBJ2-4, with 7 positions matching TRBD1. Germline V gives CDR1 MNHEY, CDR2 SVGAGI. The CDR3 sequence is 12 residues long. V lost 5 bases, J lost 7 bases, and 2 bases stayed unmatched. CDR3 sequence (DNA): TGTGCCAGCAGTAGACAGGGCAACATTCAGTACTTC. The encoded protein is CASSRQGNIQYF.

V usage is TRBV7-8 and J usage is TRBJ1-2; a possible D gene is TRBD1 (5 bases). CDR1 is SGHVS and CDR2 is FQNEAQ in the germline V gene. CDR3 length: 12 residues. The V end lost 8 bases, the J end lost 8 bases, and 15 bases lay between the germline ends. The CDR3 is CASGSPKGGYTF. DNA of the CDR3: TGTGCCAGCGGCTCACCTAAGGGGGGCTACACCTTC.

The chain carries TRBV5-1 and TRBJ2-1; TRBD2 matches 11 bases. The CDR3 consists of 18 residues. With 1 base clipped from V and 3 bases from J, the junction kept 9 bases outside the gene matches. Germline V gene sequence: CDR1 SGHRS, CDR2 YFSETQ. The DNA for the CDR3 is TGCGCCAGCAGCTTGAGAACTAGCGGGGGAGGTGGCTACAATGAGCAGTTCTTC. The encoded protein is CASSLRTSGGGGYNEQFF.

CDR3 nucleotides: TGTGCCAGCAGCCAGGGACTAGCGGGTGTTTACGAGCAGTACTTC. Residues: CASSQGLAGVYEQYF. The chain combines TRBV7-8 with TRBJ2-7; 12 nucleotides align to TRBD2. The CDR3 covers 15 residues. V dropped 5 bases and J dropped 4; count of bases not matched to a gene: 6. From germline, CDR1 is SGHVS and CDR2 FQNEAQ.

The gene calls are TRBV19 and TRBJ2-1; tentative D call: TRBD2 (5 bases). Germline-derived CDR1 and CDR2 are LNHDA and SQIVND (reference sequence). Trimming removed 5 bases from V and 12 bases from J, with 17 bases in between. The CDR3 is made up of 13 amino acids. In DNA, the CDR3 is TGTGCCAGTAGTCTAAGACGGGGTGAAGGGCAGTTCTTC. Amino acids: CASSLRRGEGQFF.

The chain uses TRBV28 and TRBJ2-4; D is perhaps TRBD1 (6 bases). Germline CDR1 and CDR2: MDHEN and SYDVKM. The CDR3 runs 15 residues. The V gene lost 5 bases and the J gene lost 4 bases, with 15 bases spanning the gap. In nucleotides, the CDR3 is TGTGCCAGCAGTCCCCCTCAACAGGGTAAAAACATTCAGTACTTC. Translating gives CASSPPQQGKNIQYF.

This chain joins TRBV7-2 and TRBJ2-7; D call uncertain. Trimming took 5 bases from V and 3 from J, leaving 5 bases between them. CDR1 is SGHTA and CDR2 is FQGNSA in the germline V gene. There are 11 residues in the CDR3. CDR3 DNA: TGTGCCAGCAGCCTTTACTACGAGCAGTACTTC. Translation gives CASSLYYEQYF.

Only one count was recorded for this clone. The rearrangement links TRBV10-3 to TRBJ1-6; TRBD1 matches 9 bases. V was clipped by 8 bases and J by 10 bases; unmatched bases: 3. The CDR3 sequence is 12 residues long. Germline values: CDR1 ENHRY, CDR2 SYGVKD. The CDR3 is CAIGQGRSPLHF. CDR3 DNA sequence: TGTGCCATCGGACAGGGGAGATCACCCCTCCACTTT.

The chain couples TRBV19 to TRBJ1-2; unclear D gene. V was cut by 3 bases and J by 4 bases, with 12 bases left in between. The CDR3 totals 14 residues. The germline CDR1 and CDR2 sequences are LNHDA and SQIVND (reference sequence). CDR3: CASSMTQRVYGYTF. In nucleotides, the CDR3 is TGTGCCAGTAGTATGACCCAGCGGGTCTATGGCTACACCTTC.

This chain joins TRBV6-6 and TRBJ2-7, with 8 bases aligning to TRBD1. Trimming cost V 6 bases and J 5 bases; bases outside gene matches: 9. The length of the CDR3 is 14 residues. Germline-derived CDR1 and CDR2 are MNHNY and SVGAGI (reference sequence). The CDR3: CASRSRGQLDEQYF. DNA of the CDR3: TGTGCCAGCAGATCCAGGGGGCAGCTTGACGAGCAGTACTTC.

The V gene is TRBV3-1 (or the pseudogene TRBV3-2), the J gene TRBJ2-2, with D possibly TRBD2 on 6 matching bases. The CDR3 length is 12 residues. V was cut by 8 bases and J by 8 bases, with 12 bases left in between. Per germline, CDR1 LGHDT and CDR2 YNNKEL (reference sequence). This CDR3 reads CASGRRGGELFF. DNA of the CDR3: TGTGCCAGCGGAAGGCGGGGTGGGGAGCTGTTTTTT.

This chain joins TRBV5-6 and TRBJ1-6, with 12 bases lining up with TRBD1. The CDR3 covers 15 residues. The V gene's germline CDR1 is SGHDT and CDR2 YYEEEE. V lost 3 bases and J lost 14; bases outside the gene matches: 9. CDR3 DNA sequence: TGTGCCAGCAGCTCCGGGACAGGGGGCCTTCTAGCCCTCCACTTT. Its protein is CASSSGTGGLLALHF.

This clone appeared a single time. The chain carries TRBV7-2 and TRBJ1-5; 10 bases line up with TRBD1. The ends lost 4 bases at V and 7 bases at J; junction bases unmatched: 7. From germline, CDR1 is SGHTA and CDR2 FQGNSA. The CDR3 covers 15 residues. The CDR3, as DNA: TGTGCCAGCAGCTGGGGGGGGACAGGGGCACAGCCCCAGCATTTT. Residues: CASSWGGTGAQPQHF.

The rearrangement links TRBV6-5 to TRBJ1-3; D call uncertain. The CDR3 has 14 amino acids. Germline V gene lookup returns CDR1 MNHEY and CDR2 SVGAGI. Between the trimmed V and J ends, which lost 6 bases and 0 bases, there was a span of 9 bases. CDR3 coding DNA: TGTGCCAGCAGCGTACTCACCTCTGGAAACACCATATATTTT. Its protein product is CASSVLTSGNTIYF.

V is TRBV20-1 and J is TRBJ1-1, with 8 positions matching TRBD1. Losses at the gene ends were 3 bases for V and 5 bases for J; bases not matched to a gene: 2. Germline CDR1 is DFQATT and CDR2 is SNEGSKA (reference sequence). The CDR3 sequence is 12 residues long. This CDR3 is CSASGQGTEAFF. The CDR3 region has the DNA TGCAGTGCTAGTGGACAGGGTACTGAAGCTTTCTTT.

CDR3 nucleotide sequence: TGTGCCAGCAGCCCACGGAAACAGGGGTCCTACGAGCAGTACTTC. It is translated as CASSPRKQGSYEQYF. The rearrangement uses TRBV21-1 and TRBJ2-7; TRBD1, the D gene given by the table, was not confirmed from the DNA. TRBV21-1 is described as a pseudogene. This CDR3 contains 15 residues.

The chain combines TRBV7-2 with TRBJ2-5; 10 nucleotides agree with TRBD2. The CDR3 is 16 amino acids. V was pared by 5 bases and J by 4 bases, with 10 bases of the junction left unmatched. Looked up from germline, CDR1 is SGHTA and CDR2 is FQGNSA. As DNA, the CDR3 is TGTGCCAGCAGCACTTGGGCTAGCGGGGGTATAGAGACCCAGTACTTC. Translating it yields CASSTWASGGIETQYF.

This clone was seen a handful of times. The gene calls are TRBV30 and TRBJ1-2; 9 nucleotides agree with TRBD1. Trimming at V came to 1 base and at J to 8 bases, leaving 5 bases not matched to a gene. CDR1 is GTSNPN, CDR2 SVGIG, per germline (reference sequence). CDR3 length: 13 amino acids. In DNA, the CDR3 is TGTGCCTGGAGTGGGACAGGGGTTAGGGGCTACACCTTC. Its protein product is CAWSGTGVRGYTF.

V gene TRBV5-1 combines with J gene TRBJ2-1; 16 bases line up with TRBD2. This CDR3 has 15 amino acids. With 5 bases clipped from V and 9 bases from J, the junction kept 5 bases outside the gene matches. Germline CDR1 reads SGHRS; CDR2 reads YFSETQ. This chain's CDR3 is CASSSGTSGGAEQFF. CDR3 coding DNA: TGCGCCAGCAGTTCCGGGACTAGCGGGGGGGCTGAGCAGTTCTTC.